This T cell receptor beta chain was observed in a study of T cells in localized non-small cell lung cancer. Method: immunoSEQ multiplex PCR; TCRdb's copy keeps in-frame clones and lacks some. This table holds tens of thousands of clones, less than 95% found once. A note on this clone: Its cognate antigen is unknown.

The study, taken as a whole, reports: Uninvolved adjacent lung had the highest recorded T cell clonality, with tumor below it. Adjacent lung tissue had a median roughly 62 of the top 100 clones found in the tumor. Longer survival (overall) was linked to higher T cell density in blood.

Sequences were derived from peripheral blood mononuclear cells, sampled before any cancer treatment. The clonotype originates from a female donor aged 60 or older with stage II lung adenocarcinoma.

The CDR3 reads CASSLETSGRRSEQYF. The CDR3 nucleotides are TGCGCCAGCAGCTTGGAGACTAGCGGGAGAAGGTCCGAGCAGTACTTC. The rearrangement links TRBV5-1 to TRBJ2-7; 12 bases are shared with TRBD2. The junction had 7 bases not matched to a gene; V was cut back by 0 bases and J by 6 bases. The CDR3 is 16 amino acids. Per the germline V gene, CDR1 is SGHRS and CDR2 is YFSETQ.